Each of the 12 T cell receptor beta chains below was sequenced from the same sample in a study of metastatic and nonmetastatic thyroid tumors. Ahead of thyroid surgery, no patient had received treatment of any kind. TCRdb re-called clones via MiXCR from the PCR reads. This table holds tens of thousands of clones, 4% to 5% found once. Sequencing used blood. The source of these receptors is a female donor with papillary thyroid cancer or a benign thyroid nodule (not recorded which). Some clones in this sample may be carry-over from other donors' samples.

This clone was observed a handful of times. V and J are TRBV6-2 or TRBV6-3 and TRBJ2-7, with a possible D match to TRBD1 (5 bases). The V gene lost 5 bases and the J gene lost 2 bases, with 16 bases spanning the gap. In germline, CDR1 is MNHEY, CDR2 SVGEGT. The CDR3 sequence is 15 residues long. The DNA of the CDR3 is TGTGCCAGCAGTGCGCGTCAGACAGCCCCCTACGAGCAGTACTTC. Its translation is CASSARQTAPYEQYF.

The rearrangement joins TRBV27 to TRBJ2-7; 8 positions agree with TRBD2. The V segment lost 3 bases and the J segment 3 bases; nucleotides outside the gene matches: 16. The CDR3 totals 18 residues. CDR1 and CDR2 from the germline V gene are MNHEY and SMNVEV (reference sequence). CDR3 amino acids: CASSLRTSRTPSYYEQYF. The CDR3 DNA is TGTGCCAGCAGTTTGCGGACTAGCCGGACTCCGAGCTACTACGAGCAGTACTTC.

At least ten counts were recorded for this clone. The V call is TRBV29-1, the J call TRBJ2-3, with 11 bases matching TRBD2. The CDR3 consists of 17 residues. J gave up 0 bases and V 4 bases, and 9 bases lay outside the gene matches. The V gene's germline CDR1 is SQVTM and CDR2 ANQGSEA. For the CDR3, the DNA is TGCAGCGTTGCGGGACTAGCGGAGAAATCTAGCACAGATACGCAGTATTTT. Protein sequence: CSVAGLAEKSSTDTQYF.

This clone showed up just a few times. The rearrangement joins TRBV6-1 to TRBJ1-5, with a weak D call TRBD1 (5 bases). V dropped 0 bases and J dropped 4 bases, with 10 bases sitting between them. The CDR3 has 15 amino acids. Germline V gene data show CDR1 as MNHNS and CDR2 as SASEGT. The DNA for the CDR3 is TGTGCCAGCAGTGAAGCCGGGGGATGGAATCAGCCCCAGCATTTT. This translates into CASSEAGGWNQPQHF.

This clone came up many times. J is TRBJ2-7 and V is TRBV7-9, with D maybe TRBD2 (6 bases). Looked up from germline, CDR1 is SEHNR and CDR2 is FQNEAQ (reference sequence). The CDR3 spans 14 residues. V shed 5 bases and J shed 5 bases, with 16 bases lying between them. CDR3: CASSTQTRDDEQYF. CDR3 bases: TGTGCCAGCAGCACCCAGACTAGAGACGACGAGCAGTACTTC.

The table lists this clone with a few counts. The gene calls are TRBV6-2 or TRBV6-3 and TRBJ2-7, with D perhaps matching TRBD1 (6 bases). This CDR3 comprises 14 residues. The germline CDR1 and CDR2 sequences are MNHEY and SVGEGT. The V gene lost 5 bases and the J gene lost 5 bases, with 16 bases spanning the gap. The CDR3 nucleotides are TGTGCCAGCAGTGCTCGGGTTGGGGGCGACGAGCAGTACTTC. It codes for CASSARVGGDEQYF.

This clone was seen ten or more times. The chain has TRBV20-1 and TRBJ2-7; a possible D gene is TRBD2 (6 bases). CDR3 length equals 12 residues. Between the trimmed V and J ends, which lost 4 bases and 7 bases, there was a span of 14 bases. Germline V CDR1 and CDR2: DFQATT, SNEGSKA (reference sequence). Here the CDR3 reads CSANVFGGEQYF. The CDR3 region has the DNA TGCAGTGCTAATGTATTTGGGGGGGAGCAGTACTTC.

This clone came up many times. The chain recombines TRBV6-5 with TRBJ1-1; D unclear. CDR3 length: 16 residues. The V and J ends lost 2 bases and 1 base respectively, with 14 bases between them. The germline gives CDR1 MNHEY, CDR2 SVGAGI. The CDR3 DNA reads TGTGCCAGCAGTTACGTATTTCGGGTTAGGAACACTGAAGCTTTCTTT. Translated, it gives CASSYVFRVRNTEAFF.

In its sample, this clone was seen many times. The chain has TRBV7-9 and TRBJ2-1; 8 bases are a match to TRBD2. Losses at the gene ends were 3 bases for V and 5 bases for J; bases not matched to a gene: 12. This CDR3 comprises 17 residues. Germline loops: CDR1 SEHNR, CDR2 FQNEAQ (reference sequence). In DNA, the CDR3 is TGTGCCAGCAGCTTTATTTTCTCGGGACTAGGAGACAATGAGCAGTTCTTC. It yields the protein CASSFIFSGLGDNEQFF.

The chain's CDR3 is CASSSSAGKGGELFF. The CDR3 nucleotides read TGTGCCAGCAGCTCCTCGGCAGGGAAGGGCGGGGAGCTGTTTTTT. The genes are TRBV7-8 and TRBJ2-2, with a tentative D call TRBD1 (5 bases). Germline loops: CDR1 SGHVS, CDR2 FQNEAQ. The CDR3 totals 15 residues. Trimming shortened V by 4 bases and J by 7 bases, and 16 bases separated the two germline ends.

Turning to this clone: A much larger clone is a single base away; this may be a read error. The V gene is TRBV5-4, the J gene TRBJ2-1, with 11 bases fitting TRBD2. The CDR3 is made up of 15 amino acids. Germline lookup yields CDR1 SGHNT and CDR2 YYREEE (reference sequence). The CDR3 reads CANSFSGGAYNEQFF. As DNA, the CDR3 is TGTGCCAACAGCTTTAGCGGGGGGGCCTACAATGAGCAGTTCTTC.

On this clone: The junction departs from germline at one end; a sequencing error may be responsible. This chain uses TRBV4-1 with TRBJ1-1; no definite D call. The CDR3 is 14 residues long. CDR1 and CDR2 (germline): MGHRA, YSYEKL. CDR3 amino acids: CASSQDTRNTETFF. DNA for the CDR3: TGCGCCAGCAGCCAAGACACCAGGAACACTGAAACTTTCTTT.